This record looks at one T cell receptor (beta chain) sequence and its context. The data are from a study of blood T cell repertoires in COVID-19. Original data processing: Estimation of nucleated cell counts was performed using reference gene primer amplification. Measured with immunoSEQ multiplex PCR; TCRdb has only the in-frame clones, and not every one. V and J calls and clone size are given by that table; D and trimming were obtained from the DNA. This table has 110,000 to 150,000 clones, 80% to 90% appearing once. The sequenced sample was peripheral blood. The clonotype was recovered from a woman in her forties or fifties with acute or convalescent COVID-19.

CDR3 sequence reads: CASSSDRDRTYEQYF. Here the CDR3 DNA reads TGTGCCAGCTCATCGGACCGGGACAGAACTTACGAGCAGTACTTC. This rearrangement joins TRBV18 to TRBJ2-7; 7 nucleotides line up with TRBD1. Germline CDR1 is KGHSH and CDR2 is LQKENI. With 5 bases clipped from V and 4 bases from J, the junction kept 11 bases outside the gene matches. The CDR3 spans 15 residues.